This T cell receptor beta chain was sequenced in a study of T cells in Graves' hyperthyroidism and ophthalmopathy. Study-level points and caveats: Ophthalmopathy stood apart from stable hyperthyroidism in a 13 V-J model. Researchers found most expanded thyroid clonotypes above 0.001 in blood as well. Ophthalmopathy onset followed model prediction by a median approximately six months.

Isolation of PBMCs was performed on 8 to 10 ml fresh peripheral blood. This CDR3 comprises 13 residues. Deletions cut 4 bases from V and 0 bases from J, with 6 bases between. Germline CDR1 and CDR2: LGHDT and YNNKEL (reference sequence). Amplification targeted TCR beta CDR3 regions from RNA transcripts. When the TCR CDR3 underwent first-round RT-PCR, the HTBI primer set was used. Each CDR3 protein is one row after TCRdb ran MiXCR on the multiplex PCR reads. The data show 450,000 to 650,000 distinct CDR3 sequences, roughly 17% seen once. With respect to this clonotype: The antigen is undetermined.

This TCR derives from a woman in her late teens or twenties with Graves' ophthalmopathy. Sample: blood. J is TRBJ1-2 and V is TRBV3-1; no reliable D call. CDR3 in DNA: TGTGCCAGCAGCCCTAATACTAACTATGGCTACACCTTC. Protein: CASSPNTNYGYTF.